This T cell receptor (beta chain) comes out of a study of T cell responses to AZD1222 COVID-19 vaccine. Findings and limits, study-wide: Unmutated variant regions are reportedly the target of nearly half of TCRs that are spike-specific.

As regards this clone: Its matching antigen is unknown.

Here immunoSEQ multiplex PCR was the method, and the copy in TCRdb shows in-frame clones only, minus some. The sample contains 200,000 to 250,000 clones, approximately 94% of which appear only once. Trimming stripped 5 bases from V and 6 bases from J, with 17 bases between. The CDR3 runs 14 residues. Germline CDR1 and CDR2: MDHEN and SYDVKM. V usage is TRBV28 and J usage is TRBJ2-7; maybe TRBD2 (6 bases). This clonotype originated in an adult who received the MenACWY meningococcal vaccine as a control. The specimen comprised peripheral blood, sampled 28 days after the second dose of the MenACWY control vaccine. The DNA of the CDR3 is TGTGCCAGCAGTCCCACCGCGACCGGGGGCGAGCAGTACTTC. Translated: CASSPTATGGEQYF.